These 10 T cell receptor beta chains came from one sample sequenced in a study of identical twins. MiXCR, applied by TCRdb to the 5' RACE reads, yields one record per CDR3 protein. The data contain about 700,000 distinct CDR3 sequences, more than 6.5% of them singletons. These same records also appear under a second study, on yellow fever vaccine responses in identical twins.

The source material was PBMCs. The receptor set was obtained from a woman in her late teens or twenties in good health.

V is TRBV20-1 and J is TRBJ2-3; D gene unclear. From germline, CDR1 is DFQATT and CDR2 SNEGSKA (reference sequence). The CDR3 contains 12 residues. The V and J ends lost 3 bases and 3 bases respectively, with 7 bases between them. The CDR3 region has the DNA TGCAGTGCTAGTAAAGCGACAGATACGCAGTATTTT. As protein: CSASKATDTQYF.

This clonotype was picked up many times. This rearrangement joins TRBV7-2 to TRBJ2-5; tentative D call: TRBD1 (5 bases). V was shortened by 10 bases and J by 4 bases, with 13 bases between the two germline ends. Germline loops: CDR1 SGHTA, CDR2 FQGNSA. The CDR3 sequence is 12 residues long. CDR3 DNA: TGTGCCACCCAGGGCCTCCGAGAGACCCAGTACTTC. Translated, it gives CATQGLRETQYF.

The table lists this clonotype with many counts. The chain is built from TRBV7-3 and TRBJ2-2, with a weak D call TRBD1 (5 bases). The CDR3 is made up of 14 amino acids. V lost 1 base and J lost 5, with 8 bases in between. Looked up from germline, CDR1 is SGHTA and CDR2 is FQGTGA. The CDR3 DNA is TGTGCCAGCAGCTTAATTCCAGGGACCGGGGAGCTGTTTTTT. Protein product: CASSLIPGTGELFF.

The sample holds a few counts of this clonotype. The genes are TRBV14 and TRBJ2-3, with TRBD1 as a possible D gene (5 bases). CDR1 SGHDN and CDR2 FVKESK come from the germline V gene. Trimming cost V 3 bases and J 3 bases, with 10 bases left between them. This CDR3 spans 14 amino acids. CDR3: CASSHNRRTDTQYF. The CDR3 DNA follows: TGTGCCAGCAGCCACAACAGGAGAACAGATACGCAGTATTTT.

The chain combines TRBV7-2 with TRBJ2-7; 8 bases are a match to TRBD1. The CDR3 sequence is 19 residues long. After removal of 3 bases from V and 1 base from J, the junction contained 17 bases not matched to a gene. Germline V gives CDR1 SGHTA, CDR2 FQGNSA. The CDR3 sequence: CASSLSSGGAGSLSYEQYF. The DNA of the CDR3 is TGTGCCAGCAGCTTGAGCTCAGGGGGCGCAGGTTCCCTTTCCTACGAGCAGTACTTC.

J is TRBJ2-3 and V is TRBV27; 7 bases agree with TRBD2. This CDR3 has 16 residues. J was trimmed by 5 bases and V by 5 bases; bases with no gene match: 13. The germline V gene has CDR1 MNHEY and CDR2 SMNVEV (reference sequence). CDR3 in amino acids: CASSTWDYLRGDTQYF. The DNA for the CDR3 is TGTGCCAGCAGTACCTGGGACTACCTTAGGGGAGATACGCAGTATTTT.

This clonotype was seen a few times. This sequence joins TRBV19 and TRBJ2-1; D is uncertain. Trimming cost V 5 bases and J 9 bases, with 17 bases left between them. Germline values: CDR1 LNHDA, CDR2 SQIVND (reference sequence). The length of the CDR3 is 14 residues. In nucleotides, the CDR3 is TGTGCCAGTAGTTGGACCCGCCGTCATTTTGAGCAGTTCTTC. Its translation: CASSWTRRHFEQFF.

A single count supports this clonotype. The chain uses TRBV23-1 and TRBJ2-7, with D maybe TRBD1 (6 bases). TRBV23-1 is designated an ORF whose function remains uncertain. This CDR3 is built from 18 residues. V lost 0 bases to trimming and J lost 1 base, with 19 bases between them. The CDR3 is CASSQSPLLQGSSYEQYF. The CDR3 bases are TGCGCCAGCAGTCAATCCCCACTTTTACAGGGATCATCCTACGAGCAGTACTTC.

This clonotype was recorded many times. This chain joins TRBV10-2 and TRBJ2-7; 8 nucleotides match TRBD2. V shed 6 bases, J shed 4 bases, and the junction held 14 bases outside the gene matches. Per germline, CDR1 WSHSY and CDR2 SAAADI. This CDR3 region has 16 residues. The CDR3 DNA follows: TGCGCCAGCAGGGCCTTGACCAGCGGGAGTCTTTACGAGCAGTACTTC. Protein product: CASRALTSGSLYEQYF.

This clonotype appeared a few times. The rearrangement joins TRBV20-1 to TRBJ2-3; a weak D match, TRBD2 (6 bases). There are 15 residues in the CDR3. V was shortened by 3 bases and J by 0 bases, with 13 bases between the two germline ends. Germline V gene sequence: CDR1 DFQATT, CDR2 SNEGSKA (reference sequence). As DNA, the CDR3 is TGCAGTGCTAGGTCGGGACTGGTAAGCACAGATACGCAGTATTTT. Protein sequence: CSARSGLVSTDTQYF.